The 10 T cell receptor beta chains below come from one sample, sequenced in a study of long-term antiretroviral therapy in people with HIV. Survey level was the resolution at which the v3.0 immunoSEQ assay ran. Some clones are missing from TCRdb's copy, which holds only in-frame ones; the method was immunoSEQ multiplex PCR. The sample shows about 7,800 clones, around 84% of them seen only once. The sequencing used unsorted PBMCs, collected 0.6 years before starting antiretroviral therapy. These receptors originate from a man in his forties with HIV.

The sample holds a few counts of this clone. This chain uses TRBV6-5 with TRBJ1-2, with D perhaps matching TRBD1 (5 bases). The germline gives CDR1 MNHEY, CDR2 SVGAGI. V lost 0 bases and J 1 base, leaving 12 bases between the germline ends. The CDR3 totals 16 residues. CDR3 nucleotides: TGTGCCAGCAGTTACTCGAACCGGGGCAGTAACTATGGCTACACCTTC. Encoded protein: CASSYSNRGSNYGYTF.

The genes are TRBV20-1 and TRBJ2-3; D may be TRBD2 (6 bases). Trimming removed 5 bases at V and 6 bases at J, with 9 bases between. Germline values: CDR1 DFQATT, CDR2 SNEGSKA (reference sequence). This CDR3 region has 11 residues. The CDR3 sequence is CSAGLADTQYF. The CDR3 DNA sequence: TGCAGTGCTGGGCTAGCGGATACGCAGTATTTT.

By share of the sample, this clone is medium-sized. The chain is built from TRBV11-3 and TRBJ1-5; D gene uncertain. CDR1 and CDR2 (germline): SGHNT, YENEEA. The CDR3 sequence is 16 residues long. V dropped 0 bases and J dropped 2 bases, with 11 bases sitting between them. Here the CDR3 DNA reads TGTGCCAGCAGCTTAGATCCCGTTGGGGGCAATCAGCCCCAGCATTTT. Residues: CASSLDPVGGNQPQHF.

There are a few counts of this clone. The chain combines TRBV2 with TRBJ1-5; D not certain. Germline values: CDR1 SNHLY, CDR2 FYNNEI. V was shortened by 4 bases and J by 7 bases, with 11 bases between the two germline ends. The CDR3 sequence is 13 residues long. CDR3 sequence (DNA): TGTGCCAGCAGTGTCTCTCCGGAGCAGCCCCAGCATTTT. Protein: CASSVSPEQPQHF.

V and J are TRBV6-6 and TRBJ1-5, with D perhaps TRBD1 (5 bases). V was shortened by 7 bases and J by 1 base, with 17 bases between the two germline ends. CDR3 length: 16 amino acids. Germline V CDR1 and CDR2: MNHNY, SVGAGI (reference sequence). The CDR3 DNA reads as TGTGCCAGCACCTCAACCACAGGAGTGAGCAATCAGCCCCAGCATTTT. Its translation is CASTSTTGVSNQPQHF.

The rearrangement uses TRBV19 and TRBJ2-2; 14 bases are shared with TRBD2. The V segment lost 3 bases and the J segment 1 base; nucleotides outside the gene matches: 4. The CDR3 runs to 18 residues. Germline assignment: CDR1 LNHDA and CDR2 SQIVND (reference sequence). The CDR3: CASSIPGLAGGNTGELFF. In nucleotides, the CDR3 is TGTGCCAGTAGTATCCCCGGACTAGCGGGGGGGAACACCGGGGAGCTGTTTTTT.

The CDR3 nucleotides are TGTGCCAGCAGTGAAGCGAGGGGACAGGGGAAAGGTGAAGCTTTCTTT. Translation: CASSEARGQGKGEAFF. The chain employs TRBV2 and TRBJ1-1; 10 bases are shared with TRBD1. The CDR3 spans 16 residues. After removal of 0 bases from V and 7 bases from J, the junction contained 8 bases not matched to a gene. The germline V gene encodes CDR1 SNHLY and CDR2 FYNNEI. Combining the CDR3 with reference TRBV2 and TRBJ1-1 gives the whole variable domain EPEVTQTPSHQVTQMGQEVILRCVPISNHLYFYWYRQILGQKVEFLVSFYNNEISEKSEIFDDQFSVERPDGSNFTLKIRSTKLEDSAMYFCASSEARGQGKGEAFFGQGTRLTVV.

The rearrangement links TRBV19 to TRBJ2-3, with TRBD2 matching 12 bases. With 6 bases clipped from V and 0 bases from J, the junction kept 13 bases outside the gene matches. Germline CDR1 reads LNHDA; CDR2 reads SQIVND (reference sequence). The CDR3 runs to 19 residues. The chain's CDR3 is CASRMTSGGGTTSTDTQYF. For the CDR3, the DNA is TGTGCCAGTAGAATGACTAGCGGGGGAGGGACAACTAGCACAGATACGCAGTATTTT. Full variable domain (rest looked up from reference TRBV19 and TRBJ2-3): DGGITQSPKYLFRKEGQNVTLSCEQNLNHDAMYWYRQDPGQGLRLIYYSQIVNDFQKGDIAEGYSVSREKKESFPLTVTSAQKNPTAFYLCASRMTSGGGTTSTDTQYFGPGTRLTVL.

CDR3 sequence (DNA): TGTGCCAGCAGATTAGGTACTAGCGTCCTCGGGGAGCTGTTTTTT. It codes for CASRLGTSVLGELFF. The V call is TRBV2, the J call TRBJ2-2, with 7 bases lining up with TRBD2. There are 15 residues in the CDR3. The V segment lost 6 bases and the J segment 7 bases; nucleotides outside the gene matches: 11. Germline CDR1 and CDR2: SNHLY and FYNNEI.

The chain is built from TRBV18 and TRBJ2-3, with 9 bases matching TRBD1. The CDR3 covers 15 residues. V was pared by 4 bases and J by 0 bases, with 2 bases of the junction left unmatched. Germline CDR1 KGHSH, CDR2 LQKENI. CDR3 DNA sequence: TGTGCCAGCTCACTCGGACAGGGGAGCACAGATACGCAGTATTTT. Translating gives CASSLGQGSTDTQYF.